Listed here are 7 T cell receptor beta chains from one sample, sequenced in a study of T-cell reconstitution after alpha-beta-depleted transplantation in children. The TCRbeta library was prepared with unique molecular identifiers. TCRdb recomputed calls from the PCR reads with MiXCR, one row per CDR3 protein. The table includes roughly 570,000 distinct CDR3 sequences, roughly a quarter detected once. Source: PBMCs, taken before TCRalphabeta/CD19-depleted stem cell transplant. These TCRs come from a boy under two years old with Wiskott-Aldrich syndrome, due to receive a stem cell transplant.

This clonotype was found many times. The chain combines TRBV15 with TRBJ1-5; 9 bases fit TRBD1. Germline V gene sequence: CDR1 LNHNV, CDR2 YYDKDF (reference sequence). This CDR3 comprises 14 residues. The V gene end was trimmed by 5 bases and the J gene end by 2 bases; junction bases not matched to a gene: 1. CDR3 loop: CATSRTGGNQPQHF. CDR3 coding DNA: TGTGCCACCAGCCGGACAGGGGGCAATCAGCCCCAGCATTTT.

The chain combines TRBV10-2 with TRBJ1-3; tentatively, D is TRBD1 (6 bases). This CDR3 is 15 amino acids long. Trimming removed 6 bases at V and 0 bases at J, with 12 bases between. Germline V gene lookup returns CDR1 WSHSY and CDR2 SAAADI. The CDR3 protein is CASRDTGISGNTIYF. The DNA of the CDR3 is TGCGCCAGCAGGGACACAGGGATCTCTGGAAACACCATATATTTT.

This clonotype was detected only a few times. This chain links TRBV10-3 with TRBJ2-5; a weak D match, TRBD1 (6 bases). The V end lost 5 bases, the J end lost 4 bases, and 14 bases lay between the germline ends. This CDR3 is 14 amino acids long. Per germline, CDR1 ENHRY and CDR2 SYGVKD. DNA for the CDR3: TGTGCCATCAGTCCGACAGGTCAGGGAGAGACCCAGTACTTC. Its protein product is CAISPTGQGETQYF.

V usage is TRBV27 and J usage is TRBJ2-2, with D perhaps TRBD1 (6 bases). The germline V and J ends were trimmed by 3 bases and 6 bases, with 20 bases remaining between them. CDR3 length: 17 residues. The germline gives CDR1 MNHEY, CDR2 SMNVEV (reference sequence). CDR3 DNA sequence: TGTGCCAGCAGTTTGATCAGGGGCGATCTATACCCCGGGGAGCTGTTTTTT. Translation: CASSLIRGDLYPGELFF.

V and J are TRBV20-1 and TRBJ1-3; TRBD1 is a possible D gene (6 bases). CDR1 and CDR2 from the germline V gene are DFQATT and SNEGSKA (reference sequence). The CDR3 contains 14 residues. Trimming cost V 4 bases and J 4 bases, with 14 bases left between them. Written as DNA, the CDR3 is TGCAGTGCTACCGTGGACAGTACGGGAAACACCATATATTTT. Amino acid sequence: CSATVDSTGNTIYF.

The rearrangement links TRBV27 to TRBJ1-6; 7 bases fit TRBD1. This CDR3 is built from 16 residues. V was clipped by 3 bases and J by 6 bases; unmatched bases: 8. Germline V gives CDR1 MNHEY, CDR2 SMNVEV (reference sequence). The CDR3 is CASSFGGDSINSPLHF. Written as DNA, the CDR3 is TGTGCCAGCAGTTTTGGTGGGGACAGCATTAATTCACCCCTCCACTTT.

This chain joins TRBV29-1 and TRBJ1-2; D unclear. Germline assignment: CDR1 SQVTM and CDR2 ANQGSEA. Trimming removed 4 bases from V and 3 bases from J, with 12 bases in between. This CDR3 comprises 13 residues. The CDR3 loop is CSVASGGDYGYTF. In DNA form, the CDR3 reads TGCAGCGTTGCCTCCGGCGGCGACTATGGCTACACCTTC.